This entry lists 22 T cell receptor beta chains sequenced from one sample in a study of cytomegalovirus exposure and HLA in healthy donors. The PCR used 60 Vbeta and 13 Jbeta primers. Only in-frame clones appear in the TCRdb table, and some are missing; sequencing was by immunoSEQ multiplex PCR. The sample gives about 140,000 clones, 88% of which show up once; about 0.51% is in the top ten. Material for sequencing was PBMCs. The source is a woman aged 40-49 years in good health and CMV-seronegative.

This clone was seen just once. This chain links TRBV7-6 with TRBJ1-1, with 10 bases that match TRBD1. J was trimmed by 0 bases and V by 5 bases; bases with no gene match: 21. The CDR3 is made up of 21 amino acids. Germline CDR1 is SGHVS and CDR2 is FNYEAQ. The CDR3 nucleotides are TGTGCCAGCAGCGAGCGTCCGCTGACCGGGACAGGGGACCACTTGAACACTGAAGCTTTCTTT. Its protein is CASSERPLTGTGDHLNTEAFF. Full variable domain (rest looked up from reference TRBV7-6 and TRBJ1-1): GAGVSQSPRYKVTKRGQDVALRCDPISGHVSLYWYRQALGQGPEFLTYFNYEAQQDKSGLPNDRFSAERPEGSISTLTIQRTEQRDSAMYRCASSERPLTGTGDHLNTEAFFGQGTRLTVV.

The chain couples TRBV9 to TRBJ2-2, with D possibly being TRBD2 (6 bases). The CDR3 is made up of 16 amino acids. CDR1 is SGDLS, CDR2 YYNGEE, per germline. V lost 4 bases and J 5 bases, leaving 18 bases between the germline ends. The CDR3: CASSPQVGEATGELFF. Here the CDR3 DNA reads TGTGCCAGCAGCCCCCAGGTCGGGGAGGCTACCGGGGAGCTGTTTTTT.

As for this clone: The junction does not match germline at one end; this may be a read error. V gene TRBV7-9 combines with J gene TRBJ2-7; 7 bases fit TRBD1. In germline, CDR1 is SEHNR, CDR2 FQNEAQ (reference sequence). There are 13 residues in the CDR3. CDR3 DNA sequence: TGTTCCAGCAGCTTGGGACAGTTCTACGAGCAGTACTTC. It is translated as CSSSLGQFYEQYF. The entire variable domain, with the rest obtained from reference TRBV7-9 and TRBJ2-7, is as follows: DTGVSQNPRHKITKRGQNVTFRCDPISEHNRLYWYRQTLGQGPEFLTYFQNEAQLEKSRLLSDRFSAERPKGSFSTLEIQRTEQGDSAMYLCSSSLGQFYEQYFGPGTRLTVT.

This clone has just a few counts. CDR3 region: CASSPNYEQYF. CDR3 DNA sequence: TGTGCCAGCAGTCCCAACTACGAGCAGTACTTC. The V call is TRBV28, the J call TRBJ2-7; D unclear. V was trimmed by 5 bases and J by 3 bases, leaving 5 bases between them. Germline assignment: CDR1 MDHEN and CDR2 SYDVKM. This CDR3 region has 11 residues.

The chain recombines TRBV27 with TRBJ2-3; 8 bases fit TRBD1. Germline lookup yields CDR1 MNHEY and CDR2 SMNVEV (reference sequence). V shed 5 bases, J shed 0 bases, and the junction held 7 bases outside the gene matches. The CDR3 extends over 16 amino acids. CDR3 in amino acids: CASSANRGTSTDTQYF. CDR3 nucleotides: TGTGCCAGCAGTGCCAACAGGGGGACTAGCACAGATACGCAGTATTTT.

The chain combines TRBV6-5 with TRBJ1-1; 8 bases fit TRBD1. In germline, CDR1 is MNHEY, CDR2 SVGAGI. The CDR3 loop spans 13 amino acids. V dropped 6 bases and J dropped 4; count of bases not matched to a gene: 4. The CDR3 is CASSGQGVTEAFF. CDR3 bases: TGTGCCAGCAGCGGACAGGGTGTCACTGAAGCTTTCTTT.

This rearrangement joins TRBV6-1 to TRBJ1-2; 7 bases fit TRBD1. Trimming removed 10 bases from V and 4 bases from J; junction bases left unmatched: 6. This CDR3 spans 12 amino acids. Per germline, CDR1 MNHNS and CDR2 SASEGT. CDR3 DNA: TGTGCCACCCAGGGGGAGGTCTATGGCTACACCTTC. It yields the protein CATQGEVYGYTF.

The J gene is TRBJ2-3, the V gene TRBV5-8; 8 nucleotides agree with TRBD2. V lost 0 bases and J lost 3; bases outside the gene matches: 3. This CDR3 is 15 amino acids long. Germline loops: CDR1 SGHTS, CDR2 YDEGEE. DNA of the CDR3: TGTGCCAGCAGCTTGGCGGGAGGGCCGACAGATACGCAGTATTTT. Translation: CASSLAGGPTDTQYF.

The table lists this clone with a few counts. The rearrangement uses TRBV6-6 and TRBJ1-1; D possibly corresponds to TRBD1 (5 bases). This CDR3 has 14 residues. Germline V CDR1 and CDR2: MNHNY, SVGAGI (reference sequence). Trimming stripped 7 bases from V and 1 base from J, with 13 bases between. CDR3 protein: CASIPRGWNTEAFF. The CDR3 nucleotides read TGTGCCAGCATCCCTCGGGGGTGGAACACTGAAGCTTTCTTT.

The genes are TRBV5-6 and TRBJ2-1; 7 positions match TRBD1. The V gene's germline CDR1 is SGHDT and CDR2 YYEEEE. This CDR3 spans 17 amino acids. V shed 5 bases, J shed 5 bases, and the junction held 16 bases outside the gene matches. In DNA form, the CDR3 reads TGTGCCAGCAGATTGACAGTTCCGGGACAGCTCCACAATGAGCAGTTCTTC. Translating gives CASRLTVPGQLHNEQFF.

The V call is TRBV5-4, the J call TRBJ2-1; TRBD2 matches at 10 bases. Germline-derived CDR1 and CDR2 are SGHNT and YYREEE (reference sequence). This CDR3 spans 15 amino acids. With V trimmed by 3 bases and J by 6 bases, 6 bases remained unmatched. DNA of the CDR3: TGTGCCAGCAGCTCTCTAGCGGGAGCTTTCAATGAGCAGTTCTTC. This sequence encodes CASSSLAGAFNEQFF.

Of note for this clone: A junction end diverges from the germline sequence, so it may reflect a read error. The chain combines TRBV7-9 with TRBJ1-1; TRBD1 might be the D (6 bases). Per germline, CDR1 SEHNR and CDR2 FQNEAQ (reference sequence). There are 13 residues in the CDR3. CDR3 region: CSSSLAQGAEAFF. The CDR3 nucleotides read TGTTCCAGCAGCTTAGCACAGGGAGCTGAAGCTTTCTTT.

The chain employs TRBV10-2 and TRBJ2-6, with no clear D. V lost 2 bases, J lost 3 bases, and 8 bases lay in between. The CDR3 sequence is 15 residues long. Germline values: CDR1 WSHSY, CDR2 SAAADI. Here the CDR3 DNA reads TGCGCCAGCAGTGAGGCAACAAATGGGGCCAACGTCCTGACTTTC. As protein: CASSEATNGANVLTF.

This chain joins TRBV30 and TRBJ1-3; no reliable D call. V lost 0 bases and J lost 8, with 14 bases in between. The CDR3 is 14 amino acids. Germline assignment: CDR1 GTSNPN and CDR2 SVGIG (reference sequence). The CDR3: CAWSVPGKRDTIYF. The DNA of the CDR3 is TGTGCCTGGAGTGTACCGGGGAAACGGGACACCATATATTTT.

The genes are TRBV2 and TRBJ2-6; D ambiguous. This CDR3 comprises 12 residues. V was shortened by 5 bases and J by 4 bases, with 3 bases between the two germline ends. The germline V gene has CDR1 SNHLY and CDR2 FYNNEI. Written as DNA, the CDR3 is TGTGCCAGCAGTCGGGGGGCCAACGTCCTGACTTTC. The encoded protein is CASSRGANVLTF. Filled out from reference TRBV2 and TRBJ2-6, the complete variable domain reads EPEVTQTPSHQVTQMGQEVILRCVPISNHLYFYWYRQILGQKVEFLVSFYNNEISEKSEIFDDQFSVERPDGSNFTLKIRSTKLEDSAMYFCASSRGANVLTFGAGSRLTVL.

The CDR3 bases are TGTGCCAGTAGTATCATCCCCGCGTACGGGGGCCAAGAGACCCAGTACTTC. Its protein product is CASSIIPAYGGQETQYF. The chain has TRBV19 and TRBJ2-5; D is perhaps TRBD2 (6 bases). Deletions cut 3 bases from V and 1 base from J, with 18 bases between. This CDR3 spans 17 amino acids. Germline V gene lookup returns CDR1 LNHDA and CDR2 SQIVND (reference sequence).

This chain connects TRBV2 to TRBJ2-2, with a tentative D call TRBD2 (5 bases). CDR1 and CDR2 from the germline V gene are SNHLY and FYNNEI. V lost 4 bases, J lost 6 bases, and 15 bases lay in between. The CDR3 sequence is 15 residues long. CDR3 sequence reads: CASSGRLAAAGELFF. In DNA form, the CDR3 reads TGTGCCAGCAGTGGTAGGCTAGCCGCGGCCGGGGAGCTGTTTTTT.

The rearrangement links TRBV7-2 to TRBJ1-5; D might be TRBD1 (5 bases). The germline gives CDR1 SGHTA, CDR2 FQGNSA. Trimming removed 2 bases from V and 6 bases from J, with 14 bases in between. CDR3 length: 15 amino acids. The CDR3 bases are TGTGCCAGCAGCTTAATTGGGGGGATCATTCAGCCCCAGCATTTT. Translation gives CASSLIGGIIQPQHF.

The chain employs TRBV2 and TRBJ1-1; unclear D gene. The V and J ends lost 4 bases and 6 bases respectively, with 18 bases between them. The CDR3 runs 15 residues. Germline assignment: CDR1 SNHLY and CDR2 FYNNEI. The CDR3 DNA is TGTGCCAGCAGTGGGACGGGGTCATCTATCGCTGAAGCTTTCTTT. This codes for CASSGTGSSIAEAFF.

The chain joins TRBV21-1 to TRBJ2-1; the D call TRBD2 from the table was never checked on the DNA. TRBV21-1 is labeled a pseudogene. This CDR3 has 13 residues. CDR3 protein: CASREDCYNEQFF. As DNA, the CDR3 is TGTGCCAGCAGAGAGGACTGCTACAATGAGCAGTTCTTC.

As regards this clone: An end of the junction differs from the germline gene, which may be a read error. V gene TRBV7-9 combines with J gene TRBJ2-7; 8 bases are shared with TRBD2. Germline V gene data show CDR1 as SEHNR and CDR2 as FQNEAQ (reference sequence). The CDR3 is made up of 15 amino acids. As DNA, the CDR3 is TGTTCCAGCAGCCTATCACGGGGGGGCGGCGACGAGCAGTACTTC. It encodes CSSSLSRGGGDEQYF. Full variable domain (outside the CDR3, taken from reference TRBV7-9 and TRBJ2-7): DTGVSQNPRHKITKRGQNVTFRCDPISEHNRLYWYRQTLGQGPEFLTYFQNEAQLEKSRLLSDRFSAERPKGSFSTLEIQRTEQGDSAMYLCSSSLSRGGGDEQYFGPGTRLTVT.

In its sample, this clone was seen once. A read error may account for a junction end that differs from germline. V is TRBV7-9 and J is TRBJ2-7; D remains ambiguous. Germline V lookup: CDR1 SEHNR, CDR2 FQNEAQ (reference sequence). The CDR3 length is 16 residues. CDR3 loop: CSSSLTPGSGSYEQYF. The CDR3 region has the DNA TGTTCCAGCAGCCTCACACCGGGTTCCGGGTCCTACGAGCAGTACTTC. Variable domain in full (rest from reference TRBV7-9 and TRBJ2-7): DTGVSQNPRHKITKRGQNVTFRCDPISEHNRLYWYRQTLGQGPEFLTYFQNEAQLEKSRLLSDRFSAERPKGSFSTLEIQRTEQGDSAMYLCSSSLTPGSGSYEQYFGPGTRLTVT.